Included here is one TCR beta chain sequence, with context. The sample is drawn from a study of blood T cell repertoires in COVID-19. Study-wide context: Whether acute or convalescent, the COVID-19 samples came from the United States, Italy and Spain. PBMCs, B-cell-depleted T cells, or T cells were the source of the cDNA or gDNA that made up the material.

Per the original data handling: Amplification of reference gene primers was used by the study to estimate nucleated cell counts. Clones were read by immunoSEQ multiplex PCR, and TCRdb kept only the in-frame ones, dropping some. That table supplies the V and J calls and clone size; D and trimming were determined from the DNA. The sample shows fewer than 250,000 clones, approximately 84% of them seen only once. V lost 7 bases and J lost 6, with 16 bases in between. Germline-derived CDR1 and CDR2 are SEHNR and FQNEAQ (reference sequence). The CDR3 totals 14 residues. What was sequenced was peripheral blood. The chain is built from TRBV7-9 and TRBJ2-1, with D possibly being TRBD2 (6 bases). The source is a man aged 50 or older with acute or convalescent COVID-19. The CDR3 protein is CASTRGSGSNEQFF. CDR3 nucleotide sequence: TGTGCCAGCACCCGGGGGTCAGGCAGCAATGAGCAGTTCTTC.